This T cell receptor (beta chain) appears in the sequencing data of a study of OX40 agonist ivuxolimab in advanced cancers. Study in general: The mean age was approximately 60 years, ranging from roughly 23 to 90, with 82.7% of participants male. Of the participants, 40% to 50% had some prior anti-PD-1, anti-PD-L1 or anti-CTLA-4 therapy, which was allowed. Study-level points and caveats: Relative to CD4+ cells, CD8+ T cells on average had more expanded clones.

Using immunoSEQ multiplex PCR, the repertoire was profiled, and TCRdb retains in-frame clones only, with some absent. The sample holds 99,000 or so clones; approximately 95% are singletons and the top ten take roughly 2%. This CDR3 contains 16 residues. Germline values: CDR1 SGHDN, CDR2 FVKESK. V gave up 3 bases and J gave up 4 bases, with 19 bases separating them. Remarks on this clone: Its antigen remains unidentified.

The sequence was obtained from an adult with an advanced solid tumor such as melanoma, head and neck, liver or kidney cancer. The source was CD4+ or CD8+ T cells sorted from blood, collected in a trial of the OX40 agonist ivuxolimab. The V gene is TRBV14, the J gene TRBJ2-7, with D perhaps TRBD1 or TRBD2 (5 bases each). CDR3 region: CASSHGLGVGLYEQYF. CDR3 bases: TGTGCCAGCAGCCATGGTCTGGGGGTAGGTTTATACGAGCAGTACTTC.